The source of this TCR beta chain is a study of blood T cell repertoires in COVID-19. The repertoire was sequenced with immunoSEQ multiplex PCR; TCRdb's copy has only in-frame clones and lacks some. The table has under 45,000 clones, around 81% seen once; the top ten hold about 4.9%. The CDR3 sequence is 14 residues long. V lost 1 base to trimming and J lost 5 bases; unmatched junction nucleotides: 5. Germline V gene sequence: CDR1 LGHDT, CDR2 YNNKEL (reference sequence). The chain joins TRBV3-1 (or the pseudogene TRBV3-2) to TRBJ2-7; 7 bases agree with TRBD1. The sequenced material came from peripheral blood. This TCR was sampled from a man aged 45-60 years with active COVID-19. CDR3 DNA sequence: TGTGCCAGCAGCCAAGGGACAGGTAATAACGAGCAGTACTTC. Residues: CASSQGTGNNEQYF.